This T cell receptor beta chain was recorded in a study of T cells in Graves' hyperthyroidism and ophthalmopathy. This clonotype was found many times. Germline assignment: CDR1 LGHDT and CDR2 YNNKEL (reference sequence). This CDR3 spans 13 amino acids. Between the trimmed V and J ends, which lost 4 bases and 7 bases, there was a span of 13 bases. RNA transcripts provided the source from which TCR beta CDR3 regions were amplified. The TCR CDR3 was amplified in a first-round RT-PCR using the HTBI primer set. Via MiXCR, TCRdb re-called the multiplex PCR reads, giving one row per CDR3 protein. The sample shows around 190,000 distinct CDR3 sequences, roughly a sixth of them seen only once. The study defined stable Graves' hyperthyroidism as no ophthalmopathy progression within 18 months. Participants, patients aged 18 to 65, had newly diagnosed hyperthyroidism with a duration under 2 months. Patients showing uncontrolled infection, other autoimmune disease, pregnancy or lactation were ineligible. Source material for PBMCs was about 11 ml fresh peripheral blood.

The sequence derives from a woman aged 45 to 65 with Graves' hyperthyroidism. The sequencing input was blood. J is TRBJ2-5 and V is TRBV3-1; D might be TRBD1 (6 bases). The CDR3 bases are TGTGCCAGCAGCCCACAGGGCTCCGGGACCCAGTACTTC. Amino acids: CASSPQGSGTQYF.